This TCR beta chain was identified in a study of shared clonotypes between healthy human individuals. Whole-study results and caveats: A generally larger estimated richness was seen in naive subsets than in memory subsets. Several donors showed sharing of roughly 5% of naive CD4 clonotypes.

A note on this clone: Its antigen is currently unknown. The sample has other DNA sequences that encode this CDR3 too.

Germline V lookup: CDR1 SNHLY, CDR2 FYNNEI. The V end was cut by 7 bases, the J end by 2 bases, with 8 bases between. This CDR3 is built from 12 residues. As handled by the study authors: Junction-only immunoSEQ sequences carried no quality scores, so filtering differed. Repertoires were generated with immunoSEQ multiplex PCR, while TCRdb's copy carries only in-frame clones and drops some. V and J calls and clone size are those listed in that table; D and trimming were worked out from the DNA. Here the sample spans 2 million to 2.5 million clones, almost 96% being singletons. This sequence was found in a man aged 18 to 30 in good health. The chain uses TRBV2 and TRBJ2-5; D is undetermined. Sequenced material: naive CD4+ T cells sorted from blood. The subset was: CD45RA+ positively selected. CDR3 protein: CASKGRQETQYF. DNA for the CDR3: TGTGCCAGCAAAGGAAGACAAGAGACCCAGTACTTC.